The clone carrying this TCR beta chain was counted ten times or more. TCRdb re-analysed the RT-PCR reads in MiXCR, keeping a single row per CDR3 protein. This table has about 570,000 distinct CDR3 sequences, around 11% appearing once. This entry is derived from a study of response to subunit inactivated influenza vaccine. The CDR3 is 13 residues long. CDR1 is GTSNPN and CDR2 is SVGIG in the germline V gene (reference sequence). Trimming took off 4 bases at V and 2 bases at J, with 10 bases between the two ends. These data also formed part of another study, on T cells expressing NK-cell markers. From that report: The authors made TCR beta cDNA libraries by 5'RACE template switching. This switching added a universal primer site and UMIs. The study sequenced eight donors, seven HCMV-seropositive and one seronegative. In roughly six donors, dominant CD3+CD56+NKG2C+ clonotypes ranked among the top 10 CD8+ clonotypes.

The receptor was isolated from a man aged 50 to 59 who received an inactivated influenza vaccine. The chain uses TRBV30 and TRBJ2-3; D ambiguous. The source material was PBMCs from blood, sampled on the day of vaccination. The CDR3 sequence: CAWIPANTDTQYF. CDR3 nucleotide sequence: TGTGCCTGGATTCCGGCGAACACAGATACGCAGTATTTT.